This entry lists 16 T cell receptor beta chains sequenced from one sample in a study of shared T cell receptors in the human thymus. Repertoires were generated with immunoSEQ multiplex PCR, while TCRdb's copy carries only in-frame clones and drops some. This repertoire shows 500,000 to 850,000 clones, about 90% found once; its top ten account for 0.0094%. Another study also made use of these data, one on human thymus T cells.

Sequenced: thymocytes. The receptors shown here come from a boy younger than two with a congenital heart defect.

The genes are TRBV30 and TRBJ1-5; possible D gene TRBD1, 6 bases. Trimming removed 3 bases from V and 4 bases from J, with 13 bases in between. The CDR3 is made up of 14 amino acids. Per germline, CDR1 GTSNPN and CDR2 SVGIG (reference sequence). CDR3 amino acids: CAWSAGEGNQPQHF. In nucleotides, the CDR3 is TGTGCCTGGAGCGCAGGGGAAGGTAATCAGCCCCAGCATTTT.

This sequence joins TRBV5-8 and TRBJ2-7; 8 bases align to TRBD1. J was trimmed by 2 bases and V by 4 bases; bases with no gene match: 5. The CDR3 is made up of 14 amino acids. CDR1 is SGHTS and CDR2 is YDEGEE in the germline V gene. This chain's CDR3 is CASSVGTGPYEQYF. As DNA, the CDR3 is TGTGCCAGCAGCGTCGGGACAGGTCCCTACGAGCAGTACTTC.

The V and J genes are TRBV14 and TRBJ2-7; maybe TRBD1 (6 bases). This CDR3 is built from 13 residues. V lost 5 bases, J lost 2 bases, and 10 bases lay in between. Germline-derived CDR1 and CDR2 are SGHDN and FVKESK. For the CDR3, the DNA is TGTGCCAGCAGCTGCGACAGGACCTACGAGCAGTACTTC. It is translated as CASSCDRTYEQYF.

The chain is built from TRBV10-3 and TRBJ1-5; D gene uncertain. CDR1 ENHRY and CDR2 SYGVKD come from the germline V gene. This CDR3 has 16 residues. Trimming took off 0 bases at V and 0 bases at J, with 9 bases between the two ends. CDR3: CAISESKQDSNQPQHF. CDR3 nucleotide sequence: TGTGCCATCAGTGAGTCGAAGCAGGATAGCAATCAGCCCCAGCATTTT.

The rearrangement links TRBV6-5 to TRBJ1-2; 7 bases align to TRBD1. Germline values: CDR1 MNHEY, CDR2 SVGAGI. J was trimmed by 6 bases and V by 5 bases; bases with no gene match: 6. This CDR3 is built from 13 residues. CDR3 amino acids: CASSPTGADGYTF. In DNA form, the CDR3 reads TGTGCCAGCAGTCCTACAGGGGCCGATGGCTACACCTTC.

This clone was counted a few times. The CDR3 protein is CASTRYRQGLGNTIYF. The CDR3 nucleotides read TGTGCCAGTACCCGATATAGACAGGGACTTGGAAACACCATATATTTT. This chain links TRBV28 with TRBJ1-3; 7 bases line up with TRBD1. From germline, CDR1 is MDHEN and CDR2 SYDVKM. The length of the CDR3 is 16 residues. The trim removed 9 bases at V and 3 bases at J, leaving 14 bases unmatched.

The chain is built from TRBV6-5 and TRBJ1-1; 7 nucleotides align to TRBD1. V dropped 4 bases and J dropped 6; count of bases not matched to a gene: 5. Germline V lookup: CDR1 MNHEY, CDR2 SVGAGI. The CDR3 length is 13 residues. In nucleotides, the CDR3 is TGTGCCAGCAGTTTACAGGGGCCAGCTGAAGCTTTCTTT. Amino acids: CASSLQGPAEAFF.

The sample holds a few counts of this clone. CDR3 DNA sequence: TGTGCCAGCAGTCCCGGACAGGGGAGTGGGGCCGGGGAGCTGTTTTTT. It translates to CASSPGQGSGAGELFF. The chain has TRBV28 and TRBJ2-2; the match to TRBD1 covers 9 bases. V trimming: 5 bases; J trimming: 6 bases; junction bases outside the gene matches: 10. Germline CDR1 MDHEN, CDR2 SYDVKM. The CDR3 totals 16 residues.

CDR3 DNA sequence: TGTGCCAGCAGCCCCGAAGGCACAGGGCCGGGAGGCTACACCTTC. Its translation is CASSPEGTGPGGYTF. V is TRBV5-4 and J is TRBJ1-2, with D maybe TRBD1 (6 bases). CDR1 and CDR2 from the germline V gene are SGHNT and YYREEE (reference sequence). This CDR3 has 15 amino acids. V lost 4 bases, J lost 8 bases, and 21 bases lay in between.

This chain links TRBV23-1 with TRBJ2-7, with TRBD1 matching 9 bases. TRBV23-1 counts as an open reading frame of uncertain function. J lost 0 bases, V lost 4 bases, and 7 bases had no gene match. This CDR3 is built from 16 residues. CDR3 loop: CASSRGGQGSSYEQYF. CDR3 bases: TGCGCCAGCAGTCGCGGTGGACAGGGGAGCTCCTACGAGCAGTACTTC.

The chain carries TRBV4-3 and TRBJ2-2; a weak D match, TRBD2 (6 bases). Looked up from germline, CDR1 is LGHNA and CDR2 is YSLEER. The V end was cut by 4 bases, the J end by 2 bases, with 14 bases between. The CDR3 spans 16 residues. The DNA of the CDR3 is TGCGCCAGCAGCCCCACGGAGGGGTTAAACACCGGGGAGCTGTTTTTT. Amino acids: CASSPTEGLNTGELFF.

The V and J genes are TRBV30 and TRBJ2-5, with 9 bases identical to TRBD1. Trimming at V came to 3 bases and at J to 5 bases, leaving 1 base not matched to a gene. The CDR3 is 12 amino acids. Germline CDR1 GTSNPN, CDR2 SVGIG (reference sequence). The CDR3 loop reads CAWRTGGETQYF. Here the CDR3 DNA reads TGTGCCTGGAGGACAGGGGGGGAGACCCAGTACTTC.

V usage is TRBV7-9 and J usage is TRBJ1-4; D not certain. This CDR3 is built from 14 residues. The germline V gene has CDR1 SEHNR and CDR2 FQNEAQ (reference sequence). V was pared by 4 bases and J by 4 bases, with 10 bases between. DNA of the CDR3: TGTGCCAGCAGCTCCTTGGGAGTTAATGAAAAACTGTTTTTT. As protein: CASSSLGVNEKLFF.

The gene calls are TRBV9 and TRBJ2-7; D may be TRBD1 (6 bases). Between the trimmed V and J ends, which lost 4 bases and 0 bases, there was a span of 11 bases. Germline V CDR1 and CDR2: SGDLS, YYNGEE. The CDR3 runs 14 residues. The CDR3 loop is CASSTHRDSYEQYF. The CDR3 region has the DNA TGTGCCAGCAGCACACACAGGGACTCCTACGAGCAGTACTTC.

This clone has only one observation. V usage is TRBV5-6 and J usage is TRBJ2-5; weak D call: TRBD1 (6 bases). This CDR3 is built from 13 residues. Germline V CDR1 and CDR2: SGHDT, YYEEEE. Trimming pared 3 bases from V and 4 bases from J, leaving 10 bases between. In nucleotides, the CDR3 is TGTGCCAGCAGCTCCACAGGGAGAGAGACCCAGTACTTC. This sequence encodes CASSSTGRETQYF.

This sequence joins TRBV30 and TRBJ1-3; weak D call: TRBD1 (5 bases). The V gene's germline CDR1 is GTSNPN and CDR2 SVGIG (reference sequence). The germline V and J ends were trimmed by 3 bases and 0 bases, with 18 bases remaining between them. This CDR3 has 17 amino acids. CDR3 nucleotides: TGTGCCTGGAGGACCAGGGACTTCTCAAGCTCTGGAAACACCATATATTTT. This translates into CAWRTRDFSSSGNTIYF.